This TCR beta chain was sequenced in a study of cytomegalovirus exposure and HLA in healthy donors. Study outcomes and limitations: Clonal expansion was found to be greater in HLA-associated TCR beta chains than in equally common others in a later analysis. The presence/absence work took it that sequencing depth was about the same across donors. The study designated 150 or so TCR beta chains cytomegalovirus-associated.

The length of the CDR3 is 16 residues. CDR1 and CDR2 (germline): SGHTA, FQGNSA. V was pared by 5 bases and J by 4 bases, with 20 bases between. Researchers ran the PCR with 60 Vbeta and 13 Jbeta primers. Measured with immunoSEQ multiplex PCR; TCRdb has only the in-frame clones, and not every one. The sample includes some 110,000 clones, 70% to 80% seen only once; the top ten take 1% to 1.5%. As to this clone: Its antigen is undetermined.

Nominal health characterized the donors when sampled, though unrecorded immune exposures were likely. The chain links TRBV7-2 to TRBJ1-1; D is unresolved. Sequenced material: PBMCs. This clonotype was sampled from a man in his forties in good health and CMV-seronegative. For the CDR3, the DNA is TGTGCCAGCAGCGCGGGGTCAGGAGCATCGGGCACTGAAGCTTTCTTT. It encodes CASSAGSGASGTEAFF.